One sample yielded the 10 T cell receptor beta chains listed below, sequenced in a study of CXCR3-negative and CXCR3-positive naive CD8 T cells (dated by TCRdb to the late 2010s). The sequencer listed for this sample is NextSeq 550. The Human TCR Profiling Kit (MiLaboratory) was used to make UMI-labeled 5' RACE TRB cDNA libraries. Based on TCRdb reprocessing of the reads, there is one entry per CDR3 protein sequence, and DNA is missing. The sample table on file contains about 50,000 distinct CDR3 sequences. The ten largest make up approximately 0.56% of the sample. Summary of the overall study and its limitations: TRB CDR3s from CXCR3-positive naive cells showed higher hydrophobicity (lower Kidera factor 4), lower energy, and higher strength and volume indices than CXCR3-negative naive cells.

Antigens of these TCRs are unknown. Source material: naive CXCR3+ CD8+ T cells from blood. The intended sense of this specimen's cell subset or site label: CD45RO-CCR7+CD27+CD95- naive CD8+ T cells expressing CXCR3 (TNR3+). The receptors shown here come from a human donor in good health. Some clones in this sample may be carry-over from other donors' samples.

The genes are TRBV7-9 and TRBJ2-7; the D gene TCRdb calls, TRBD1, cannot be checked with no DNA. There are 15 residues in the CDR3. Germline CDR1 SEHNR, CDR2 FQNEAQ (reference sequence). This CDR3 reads CASSLGEFLHYEQYF.

The chain's CDR3 is CSVEGEDSRSNNEQFF. V gene TRBV29-1 combines with J gene TRBJ2-1; no DNA is available, so the TRBD1 call from TCRdb remains unchecked. CDR1 and CDR2 from the germline V gene are SQVTM and ANQGSEA. The CDR3 consists of 16 residues.

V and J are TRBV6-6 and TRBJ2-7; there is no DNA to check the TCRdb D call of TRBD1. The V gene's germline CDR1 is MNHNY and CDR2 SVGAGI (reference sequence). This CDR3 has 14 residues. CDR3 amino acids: CASSPWTGGYEQYF.

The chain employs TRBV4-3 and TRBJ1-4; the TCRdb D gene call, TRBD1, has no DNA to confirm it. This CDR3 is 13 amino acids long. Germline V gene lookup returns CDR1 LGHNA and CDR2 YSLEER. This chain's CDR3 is CASSLGPSEKLFF.

CDR3 protein: CASSPQGGGNQPQHF. J is TRBJ1-5 and V is TRBV28; TCRdb's D call of TRBD1 is untestable without DNA. The germline gives CDR1 MDHEN, CDR2 SYDVKM. The CDR3 length is 15 residues.

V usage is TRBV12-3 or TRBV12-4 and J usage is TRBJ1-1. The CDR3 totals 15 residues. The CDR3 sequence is CASSLPFGLPTEAFF.

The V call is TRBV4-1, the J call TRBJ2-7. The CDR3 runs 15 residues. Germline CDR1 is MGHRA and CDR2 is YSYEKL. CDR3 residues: CASSQDDRSSYEQYF.

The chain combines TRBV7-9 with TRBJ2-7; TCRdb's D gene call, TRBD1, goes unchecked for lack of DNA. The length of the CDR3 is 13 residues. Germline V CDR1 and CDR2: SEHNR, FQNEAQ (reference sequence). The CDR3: CASSLQGDYEKYF.

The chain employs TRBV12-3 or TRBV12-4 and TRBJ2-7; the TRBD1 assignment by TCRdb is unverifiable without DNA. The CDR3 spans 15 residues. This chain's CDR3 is CASSPRASGNYEQYF.

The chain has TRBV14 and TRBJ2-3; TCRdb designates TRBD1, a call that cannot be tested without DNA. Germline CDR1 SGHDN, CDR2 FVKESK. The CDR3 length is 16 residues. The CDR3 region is CASSHKDRGPGDTQYF.